A selection of T cell receptor beta chains follows, all from one sample in a study of T cell responses to AZD1222 COVID-19 vaccine. Clones were read by immunoSEQ multiplex PCR, and TCRdb kept only the in-frame ones, dropping some. The repertoire includes about 29,000 clones, about 93% of them detected once, and roughly 8.1% sits in the top ten. The sequencing used peripheral blood, collected on day 0 of AZD1222 vaccination. The receptor set was obtained from an adult in good health. Each CDR3 is given with its conserved first and last residue. The D gene is left open where the match is weak. Rows may omit the clone size; those that give it use once, few, many or a size class.

>.|.|TRBV7-8|TRBJ2-1
CASSLASMRAEQFF
TGTGCCAGCAGCTTAGCGAGTATGCGGGCGGAGCAGTTCTTC
>few|.|TRBV4-1|TRBJ2-1
CASSQAGLSNNEQFF
TGCGCCAGCAGCCAAGCGGGACTGTCTAACAATGAGCAGTTCTTC
>once|.|TRBV30|TRBJ1-1
CAWRAGGRTEAFF
TGTGCCTGGAGGGCCGGGGGAAGGACTGAAGCTTTCTTT
>.|TRBD1|TRBV29-1|TRBJ1-2
CSVLARTGGGYTF
TGCAGCGTCCTCGCCCGGACAGGGGGAGGCTACACCTTC
>.|.|TRBV3-1/TRBV3-2|TRBJ1-3
CASSQDLGWSSGNTIYF
TGTGCCAGCAGCCAAGATCTAGGGTGGAGCTCTGGAAACACCATATATTTT
>once|TRBD1|TRBV6-4|TRBJ2-1
CASKRGPTYNEQFF
TGTGCCAGCAAGAGGGGGCCGACCTACAATGAGCAGTTCTTC
>.|.|TRBV4-1|TRBJ1-2
CASSQEGLSNYGYTF
TGCGCCAGCAGCCAAGAAGGCCTTTCTAACTATGGCTACACCTTC
>.|TRBD1|TRBV19|TRBJ1-5
CASSLQGANNQPQHF
TGTGCCAGTAGCCTCCAGGGGGCCAACAATCAGCCCCAGCATTTT
>.|.|TRBV7-9|TRBJ1-2
CASSLATSVGYTF
TGTGCCAGCAGCTTAGCGACCTCCGTTGGCTACACCTTC
>.|.|TRBV6-1|TRBJ1-4
CASSDQAGNEKLFF
TGTGCCAGCAGTGACCAGGCCGGTAATGAAAAACTGTTTTTT
>.|TRBD2|TRBV6-5|TRBJ2-3
CASRQSGGPTDTQYF
TGTGCCAGCAGACAAAGCGGGGGGCCCACAGATACGCAGTATTTT
>.|.|TRBV2|TRBJ2-7
CASTNPGGPYEQYF
TGTGCCAGCACTAACCCCGGTGGGCCCTACGAGCAGTACTTC
>.|.|TRBV5-8|TRBJ2-3
CASSRLSTDTQYF
TGTGCCAGCAGCCGACTCAGCACAGATACGCAGTATTTT
>.|.|TRBV7-2|TRBJ1-1
CASSLKDGLIAFF
TGTGCCAGCAGCTTAAAGGACGGCCTGATAGCTTTCTTT
>once|.|TRBV7-2|TRBJ1-1
CAVRNGGDTEAFF
TGTGCCGTAAGAAATGGAGGGGACACTGAAGCTTTCTTT
>few|.|TRBV12-3/TRBV12-4|TRBJ1-1
CASSIPGVTEAFF
TGTGCCAGCAGTATCCCAGGGGTCACTGAAGCTTTCTTT
>once|TRBD1|TRBV5-8|TRBJ1-5
CASSPGQRTFNQPQHF
TGTGCCAGCAGCCCGGGACAGAGAACTTTCAATCAGCCCCAGCATTTT
>.|.|TRBV28|TRBJ1-1
CASMERNTEAFF
TGTGCCAGCATGGAGAGGAACACTGAAGCTTTCTTT
>.|TRBD2|TRBV5-1|TRBJ2-3
CASTTGAGGPDTQYF
TGCGCCAGCACCACCGGAGCGGGGGGCCCAGATACGCAGTATTTT
>.|.|TRBV28|TRBJ1-2
CASSWGHPNGYTF
TGTGCCAGCAGTTGGGGACACCCGAATGGCTACACCTTC
>.|.|TRBV24-1|TRBJ1-5
CATSDLWVQPQHF
TGTGCCACCAGTGATTTGTGGGTTCAGCCCCAGCATTTT
>.|.|TRBV7-9|TRBJ1-2
CASVLDGRNYGYTF
TGTGCCAGCGTCCTCGACGGGAGGAACTATGGCTACACCTTC
>.|.|TRBV28|TRBJ2-7
CASKLRGDPYEQYF
TGTGCCAGCAAGTTGAGGGGAGATCCCTACGAGCAGTACTTC